These 9 T cell receptor beta chains were sequenced from one sample in a study of blood T cell repertoires in COVID-19. Some clones are missing from TCRdb's copy, which holds only in-frame ones; the method was immunoSEQ multiplex PCR. The data contain 51,000 or so clones, around nine tenths of them singletons. The sequenced sample consisted of peripheral blood. Source of these receptors: an elderly man with acute or convalescent COVID-19.

This clone was recorded once. The chain couples TRBV5-1 to TRBJ1-2; a possible D gene is TRBD1 (6 bases). The germline V and J ends were trimmed by 4 bases and 4 bases, with 14 bases remaining between them. Germline lookup yields CDR1 SGHRS and CDR2 YFSETQ. CDR3 size: 14 residues. The CDR3 nucleotides are TGCGCCAGCAGCCCCTGGGCAGGGGCCTATGGCTACACCTTC. Its protein product is CASSPWAGAYGYTF.

V gene TRBV10-1 combines with J gene TRBJ2-7, with a possible D match to TRBD2 (6 bases). Germline CDR1 is WNHNN and CDR2 is SYGVQD (reference sequence). V dropped 4 bases and J dropped 3 bases, with 16 bases sitting between them. There are 15 residues in the CDR3. This CDR3 is CASSGRGWGDYEQYF. Written as DNA, the CDR3 is TGCGCCAGCAGTGGGCGTGGGTGGGGGGACTACGAGCAGTACTTC.

The rearrangement links TRBV5-6 to TRBJ2-7; 10 bases match TRBD1. CDR3 size: 14 residues. Germline values: CDR1 SGHDT, CDR2 YYEEEE. The V gene end was trimmed by 3 bases and the J gene end by 7 bases; junction bases not matched to a gene: 7. CDR3 sequence: CASSSDRGWLEQYF. The DNA for the CDR3 is TGTGCCAGCAGCTCGGACAGGGGGTGGCTAGAGCAGTACTTC.

This chain joins TRBV29-1 and TRBJ1-1; D might be TRBD1 (6 bases). CDR3 length: 14 amino acids. CDR1 and CDR2 (germline): SQVTM, ANQGSEA. Trimming shortened V by 6 bases and J by 4 bases, and 18 bases separated the two germline ends. CDR3 coding DNA: TGCAGCGTCTCCGGCAGGGGTGTGGGCACTGAAGCTTTCTTT. It specifies CSVSGRGVGTEAFF.

The chain employs TRBV6-1 and TRBJ2-7, with TRBD1 identical over 7 bases. J lost 6 bases, V lost 2 bases, and 10 bases had no gene match. Germline V gene data show CDR1 as MNHNS and CDR2 as SASEGT. This CDR3 is 15 amino acids long. CDR3 coding DNA: TGTGCCAGCAGTGAACACCTCACGCCAGGGGGCGAGCAGTACTTC. Encoded protein: CASSEHLTPGGEQYF.

The chain joins TRBV11-2 to TRBJ1-4, with 8 bases that match TRBD1. CDR3 length equals 18 residues. J was trimmed by 6 bases and V by 1 base; bases with no gene match: 13. The germline V gene has CDR1 SGHAT and CDR2 FQNNGV. CDR3 residues: CASSLGTGYEWVHEKLFF. In nucleotides, the CDR3 is TGTGCCAGCAGCTTAGGGACAGGGTACGAGTGGGTACATGAAAAACTGTTTTTT. Full variable domain (rest looked up from reference TRBV11-2 and TRBJ1-4): EAGVAQSPRYKIIEKRQSVAFWCNPISGHATLYWYQQILGQGPKLLIQFQNNGVVDDSQLPKDRFSAERLKGVDSTLKIQPAKLEDSAVYLCASSLGTGYEWVHEKLFFGSGTQLSVL.

This chain connects TRBV30 to TRBJ2-5; D uncertain. Germline V lookup: CDR1 GTSNPN, CDR2 SVGIG (reference sequence). The CDR3 spans 12 residues. The germline V and J ends were trimmed by 1 base and 1 base, with 4 bases remaining between them. The CDR3 loop is CAWSAFQETQYF. DNA for the CDR3: TGTGCCTGGAGTGCTTTCCAAGAGACCCAGTACTTC.

This clone was seen more than once but under ten times. The chain combines TRBV19 with TRBJ1-6, with a tentative D call TRBD1 (5 bases). CDR3 length: 15 residues. Trimming cost V 6 bases and J 7 bases, with 16 bases left between them. Germline values: CDR1 LNHDA, CDR2 SQIVND (reference sequence). As DNA, the CDR3 is TGTGCCAGTAGGCTGGGCAGGGAAGAAAATTCACCCCTCCACTTT. Protein sequence: CASRLGREENSPLHF.

This clone has a handful of counts. The rearrangement uses TRBV5-6 and TRBJ1-3; unclear D gene. This CDR3 region has 14 residues. The V and J ends lost 2 bases and 0 bases respectively, with 6 bases between them. Germline assignment: CDR1 SGHDT and CDR2 YYEEEE. CDR3 residues: CASSFLPSGNTIYF. The CDR3 DNA reads TGTGCCAGCAGCTTTCTCCCCTCTGGAAACACCATATATTTT.